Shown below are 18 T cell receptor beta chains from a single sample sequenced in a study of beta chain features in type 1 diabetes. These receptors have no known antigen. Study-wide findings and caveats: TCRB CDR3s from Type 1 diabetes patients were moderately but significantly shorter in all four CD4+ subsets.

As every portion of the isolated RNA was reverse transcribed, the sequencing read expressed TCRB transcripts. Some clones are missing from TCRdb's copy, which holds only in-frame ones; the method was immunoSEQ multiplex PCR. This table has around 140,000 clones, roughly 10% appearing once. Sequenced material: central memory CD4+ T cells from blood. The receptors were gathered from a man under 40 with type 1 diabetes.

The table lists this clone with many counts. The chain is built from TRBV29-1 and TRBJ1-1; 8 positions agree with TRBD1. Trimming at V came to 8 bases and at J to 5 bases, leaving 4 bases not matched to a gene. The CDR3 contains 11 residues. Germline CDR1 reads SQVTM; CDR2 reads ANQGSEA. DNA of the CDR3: TGCAGCACTCGACAGGGGACTGAAGCTTTCTTT. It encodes CSTRQGTEAFF.

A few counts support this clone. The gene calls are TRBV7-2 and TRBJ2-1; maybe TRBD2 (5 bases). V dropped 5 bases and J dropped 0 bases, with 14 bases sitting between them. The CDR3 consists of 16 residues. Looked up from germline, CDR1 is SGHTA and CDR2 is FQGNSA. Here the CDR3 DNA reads TGTGCCAGCAGCCTTATAGCGACCCCCTCCTACAATGAGCAGTTCTTC. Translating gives CASSLIATPSYNEQFF.

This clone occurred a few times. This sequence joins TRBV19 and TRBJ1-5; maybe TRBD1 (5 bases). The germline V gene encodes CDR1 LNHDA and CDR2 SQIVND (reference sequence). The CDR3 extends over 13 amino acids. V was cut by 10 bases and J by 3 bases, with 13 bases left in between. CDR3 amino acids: CATSDSHNQPQHF. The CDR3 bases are TGTGCCACCTCCGACAGCCACAATCAGCCCCAGCATTTT.

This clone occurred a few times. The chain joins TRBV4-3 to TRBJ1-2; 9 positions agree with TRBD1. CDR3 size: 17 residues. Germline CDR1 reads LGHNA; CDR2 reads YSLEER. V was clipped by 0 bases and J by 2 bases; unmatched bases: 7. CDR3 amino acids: CASSQDRGQGINYGYTF. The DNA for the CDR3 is TGCGCCAGCAGCCAAGATCGAGGACAGGGGATCAACTATGGCTACACCTTC.

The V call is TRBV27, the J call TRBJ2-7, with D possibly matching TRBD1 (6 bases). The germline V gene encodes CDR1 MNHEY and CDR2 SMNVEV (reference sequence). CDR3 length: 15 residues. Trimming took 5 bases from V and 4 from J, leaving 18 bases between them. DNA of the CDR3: TGTGCCAGCAGTGGACAGCTTGGACAAATATACGAGCAGTACTTC. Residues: CASSGQLGQIYEQYF.

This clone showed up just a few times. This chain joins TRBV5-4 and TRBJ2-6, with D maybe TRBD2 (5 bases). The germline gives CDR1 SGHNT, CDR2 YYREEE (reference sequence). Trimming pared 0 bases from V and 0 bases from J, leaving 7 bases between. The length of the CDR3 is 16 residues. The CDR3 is CASSLGTYSGANVLTF. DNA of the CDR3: TGTGCCAGCAGCTTGGGGACTTACTCTGGGGCCAACGTCCTGACTTTC.

CDR3 protein: CASSLQGVGGTDTQYF. CDR3 nucleotides: TGTGCCAGCAGCTTACAGGGTGTCGGTGGCACAGATACGCAGTATTTT. The chain combines TRBV13 with TRBJ2-3; D is possibly TRBD1 (5 bases). V lost 2 bases to trimming and J lost 1 base, with 13 bases between them. The germline V gene has CDR1 PRHDT and CDR2 FYEKMQ (reference sequence). This CDR3 comprises 16 residues.

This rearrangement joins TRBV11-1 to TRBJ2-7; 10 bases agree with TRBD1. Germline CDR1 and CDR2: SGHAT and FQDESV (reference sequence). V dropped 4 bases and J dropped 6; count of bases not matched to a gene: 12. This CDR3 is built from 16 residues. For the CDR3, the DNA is TGTGCCAGCAGCTCCCCACTCCGGGACAGGGGCGCCGAGCAGTACTTC. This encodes CASSSPLRDRGAEQYF.

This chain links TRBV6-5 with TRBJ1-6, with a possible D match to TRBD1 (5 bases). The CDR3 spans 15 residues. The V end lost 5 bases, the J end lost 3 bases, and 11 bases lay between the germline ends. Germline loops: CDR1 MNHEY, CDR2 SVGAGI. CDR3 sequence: CASSQTVIYNSPLHF. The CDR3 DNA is TGTGCCAGCAGTCAGACAGTTATCTATAATTCACCCCTCCACTTT.

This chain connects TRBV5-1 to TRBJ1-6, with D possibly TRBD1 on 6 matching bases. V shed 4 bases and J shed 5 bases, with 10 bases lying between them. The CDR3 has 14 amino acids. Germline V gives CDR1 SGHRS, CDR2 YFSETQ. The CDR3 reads CASSPDSNNSPLHF. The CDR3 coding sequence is TGCGCCAGCAGCCCGGACAGCAATAATTCACCCCTCCACTTT.

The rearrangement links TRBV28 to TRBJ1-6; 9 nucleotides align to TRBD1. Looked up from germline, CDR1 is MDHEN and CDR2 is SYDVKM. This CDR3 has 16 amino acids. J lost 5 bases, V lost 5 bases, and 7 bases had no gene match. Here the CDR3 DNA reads TGTGCCAGCAGTGAACTCCGGACAGGGGATAATTCACCCCTCCACTTT. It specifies CASSELRTGDNSPLHF. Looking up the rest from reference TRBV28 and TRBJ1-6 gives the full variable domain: DVKVTQSSRYLVKRTGEKVFLECVQDMDHENMFWYRQDPGLGLRLIYFSYDVKMKEKGDIPEGYSVSREKKERFSLILESASTNQTSMYLCASSELRTGDNSPLHFGNGTRLTVT.

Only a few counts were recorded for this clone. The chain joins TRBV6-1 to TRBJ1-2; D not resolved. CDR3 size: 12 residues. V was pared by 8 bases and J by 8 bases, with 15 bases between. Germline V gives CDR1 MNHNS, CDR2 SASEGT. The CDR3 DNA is TGTGCCAGCTTTCGACCGACGGAGGGCTACACCTTC. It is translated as CASFRPTEGYTF.

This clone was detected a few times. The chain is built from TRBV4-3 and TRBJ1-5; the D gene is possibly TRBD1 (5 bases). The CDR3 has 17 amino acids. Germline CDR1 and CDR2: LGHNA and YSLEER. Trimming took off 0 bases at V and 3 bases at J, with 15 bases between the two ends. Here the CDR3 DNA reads TGCGCCAGCAGCCAAGATCTGGTAGGGGCCGTCAATCAGCCCCAGCATTTT. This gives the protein CASSQDLVGAVNQPQHF.

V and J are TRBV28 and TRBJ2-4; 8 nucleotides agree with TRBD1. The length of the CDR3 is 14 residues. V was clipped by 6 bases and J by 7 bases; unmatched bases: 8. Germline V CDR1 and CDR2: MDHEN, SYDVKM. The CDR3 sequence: CASSPGTGINIQYF. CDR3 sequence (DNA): TGTGCCAGCAGCCCCGGGACAGGTATTAACATTCAGTACTTC.

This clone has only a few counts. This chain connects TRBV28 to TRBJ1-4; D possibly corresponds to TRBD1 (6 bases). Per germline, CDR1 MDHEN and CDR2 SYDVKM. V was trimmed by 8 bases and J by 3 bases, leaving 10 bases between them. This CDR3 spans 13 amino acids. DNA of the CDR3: TGTGCCAGCTCTCAGGGGTCTAATGAAAAACTGTTTTTT. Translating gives CASSQGSNEKLFF.

CDR3 nucleotide sequence: TGTGCCAGCACTCCGCAGTGGAGTCTCTACGAGCAGTACTTC. Its translation: CASTPQWSLYEQYF. This chain joins TRBV6-1 and TRBJ2-7; D call uncertain. Trimming left V 7 bases short and J 3 bases short, with 16 bases between. The germline V gene has CDR1 MNHNS and CDR2 SASEGT. The CDR3 runs to 14 residues.

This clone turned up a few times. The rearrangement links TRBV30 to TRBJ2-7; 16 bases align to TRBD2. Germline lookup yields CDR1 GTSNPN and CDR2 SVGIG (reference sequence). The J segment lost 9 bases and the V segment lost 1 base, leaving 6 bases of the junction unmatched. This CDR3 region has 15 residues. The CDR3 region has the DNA TGTGCCTGGAGTGCGGGACTAGCGGGGGGGCCTAGGCAGTACTTC. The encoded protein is CAWSAGLAGGPRQYF.

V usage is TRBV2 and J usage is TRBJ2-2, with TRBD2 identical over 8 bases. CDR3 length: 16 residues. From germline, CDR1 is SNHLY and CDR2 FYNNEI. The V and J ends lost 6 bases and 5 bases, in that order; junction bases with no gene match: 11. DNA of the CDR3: TGTGCCAGCAGAGTAGGCGGGGGGCCGGGGACCGGGGAGCTGTTTTTT. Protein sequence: CASRVGGGPGTGELFF.